The present TCR beta chain was sequenced within a study of identical twins. Study findings and constraints: For out-of-frame alpha sequences shared by twins, low generation probability was in excess. Models underpredicted monozygotic twin sharing of out-of-frame TCR alpha.

This clonotype came up a few times. The antigen remains undetermined. TCRdb called the 5' RACE reads again in MiXCR, with one record for every CDR3 protein. The sample lists 300,000 to 400,000 distinct CDR3 sequences, roughly 9% occurring once. The V gene's germline CDR1 is DFQATT and CDR2 SNEGSKA (reference sequence). The V segment lost 6 bases and the J segment 2 bases; nucleotides outside the gene matches: 7. This CDR3 spans 15 amino acids. Donors were all healthy Caucasians. Source material: naive T cells sorted from blood. This TCR was sampled from a woman aged 50 to 60 in good health. V and J are TRBV20-1 and TRBJ2-1; 10 bases are a match to TRBD2. The CDR3, as DNA: TGCAGTGCCACTAACCTAGCGGGAGCCTACAATGAGCAGTTCTTC. Translated, it gives CSATNLAGAYNEQFF.